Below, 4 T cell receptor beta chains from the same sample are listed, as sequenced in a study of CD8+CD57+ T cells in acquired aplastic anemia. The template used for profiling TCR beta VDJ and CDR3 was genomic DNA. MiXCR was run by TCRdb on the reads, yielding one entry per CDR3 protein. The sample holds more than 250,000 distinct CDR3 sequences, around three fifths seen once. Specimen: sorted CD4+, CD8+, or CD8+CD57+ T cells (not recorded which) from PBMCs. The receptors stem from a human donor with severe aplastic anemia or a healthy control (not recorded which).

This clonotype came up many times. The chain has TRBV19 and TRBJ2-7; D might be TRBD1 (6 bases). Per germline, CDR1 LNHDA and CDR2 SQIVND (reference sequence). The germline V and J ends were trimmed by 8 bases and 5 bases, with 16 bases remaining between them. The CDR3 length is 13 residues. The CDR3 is CASSRAGVHEQYF. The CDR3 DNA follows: TGTGCCAGTTCAAGGGCAGGGGTCCACGAGCAGTACTTC.

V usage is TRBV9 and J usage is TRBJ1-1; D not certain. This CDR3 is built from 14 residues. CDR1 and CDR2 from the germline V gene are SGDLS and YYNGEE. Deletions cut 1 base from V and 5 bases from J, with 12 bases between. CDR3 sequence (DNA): TGTGCCAGCAGCGTATTGCCCCTCGGTACTGAAGCTTTCTTT. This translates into CASSVLPLGTEAFF. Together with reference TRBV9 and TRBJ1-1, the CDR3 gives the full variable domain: DSGVTQTPKHLITATGQRVTLRCSPRSGDLSVYWYQQSLDQGLQFLIQYYNGEERAKGNILERFSAQQFPDLHSELNLSSLELGDSALYFCASSVLPLGTEAFFGQGTRLTVV.

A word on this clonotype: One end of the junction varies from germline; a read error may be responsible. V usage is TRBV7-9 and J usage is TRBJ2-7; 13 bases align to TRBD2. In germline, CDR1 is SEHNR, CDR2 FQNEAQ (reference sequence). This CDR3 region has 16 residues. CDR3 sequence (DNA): TGTGCCAGCAGCGGGACTAGCGGGACGGGTACCTACGAGCAGTACTTT. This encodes CASSGTSGTGTYEQYF.

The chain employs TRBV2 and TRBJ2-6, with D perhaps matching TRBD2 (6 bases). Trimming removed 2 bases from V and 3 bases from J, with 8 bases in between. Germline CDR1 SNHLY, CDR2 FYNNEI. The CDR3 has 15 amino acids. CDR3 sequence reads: CASSERGSGANVLTF. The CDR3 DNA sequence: TGTGCCAGCAGTGAACGGGGGAGTGGGGCCAACGTCCTGACTTTC.